This TCR beta chain was obtained from a study of OX40 agonist ivuxolimab in advanced cancers. As for the study in general: Hepatocellular carcinoma, melanoma, renal cell or head and neck cancer occurred in dose-escalation patients. Eligibility admitted prior anti-PD-1, anti-PD-L1 or anti-CTLA-4 therapy; 40% to 50% had some. Study conclusions and caveats: In the expanded peripheral T cells, antigen specificity was never determined.

Notes on this clone: Antigen unknown.

This CDR3 spans 19 amino acids. Trimming took 0 bases from V and 3 from J; bases not matched to a gene: 11. Germline V gene data show CDR1 as LNHNV and CDR2 as YYDKDF (reference sequence). The data were produced by immunoSEQ multiplex PCR, yet TCRdb's version contains in-frame clones alone and is incomplete. The table records about 81,000 clones, about 80% of them present only once. The input for sequencing was CD4+ or CD8+ T cells sorted from blood, taken in a trial of the OX40 agonist ivuxolimab. This sequence originates from an adult with an advanced solid tumor such as melanoma, head and neck, liver or kidney cancer. The chain recombines TRBV15 with TRBJ2-3; 11 nucleotides match TRBD2. The CDR3 region has the DNA TGTGCCACCAGCAGAGACCTTCTTGAGTCTAGCGGGGGGACAGATACGCAGTATTTT. It is translated as CATSRDLLESSGGTDTQYF.